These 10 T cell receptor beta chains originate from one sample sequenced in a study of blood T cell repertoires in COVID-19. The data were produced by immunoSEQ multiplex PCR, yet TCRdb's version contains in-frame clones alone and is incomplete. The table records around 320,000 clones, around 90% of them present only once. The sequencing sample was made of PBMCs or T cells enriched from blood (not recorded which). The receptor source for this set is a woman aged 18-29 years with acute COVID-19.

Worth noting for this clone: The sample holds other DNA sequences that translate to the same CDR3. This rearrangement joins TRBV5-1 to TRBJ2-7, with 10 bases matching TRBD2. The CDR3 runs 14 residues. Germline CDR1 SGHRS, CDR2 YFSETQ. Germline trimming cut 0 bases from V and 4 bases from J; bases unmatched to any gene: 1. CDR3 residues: CASSLGTSGYEQYF. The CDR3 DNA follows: TGCGCCAGCAGCTTGGGGACTAGCGGTTACGAGCAGTACTTC. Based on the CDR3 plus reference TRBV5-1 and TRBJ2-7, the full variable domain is KAGVTQTPRYLIKTRGQQVTLSCSPISGHRSVSWYQQTPGQGLQFLFEYFSETQRNKGNFPGRFSGRQFSNSRSEMNVSTLELGDSALYLCASSLGTSGYEQYFGPGTRLTVT.

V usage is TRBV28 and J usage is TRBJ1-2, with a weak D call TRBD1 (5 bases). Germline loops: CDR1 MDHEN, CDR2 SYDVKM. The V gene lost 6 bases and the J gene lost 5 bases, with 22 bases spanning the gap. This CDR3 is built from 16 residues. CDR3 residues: CASSPAGYSGLYGYTF. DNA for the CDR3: TGTGCCAGCAGCCCAGCTGGCTACTCAGGGTTGTATGGCTACACCTTC.

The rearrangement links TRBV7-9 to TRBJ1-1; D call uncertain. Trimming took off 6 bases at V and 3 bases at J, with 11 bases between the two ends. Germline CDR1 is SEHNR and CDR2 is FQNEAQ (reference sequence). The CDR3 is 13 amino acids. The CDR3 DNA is TGTGCCAGCAGTCGCCTGTCGGACACTGAAGCTTTCTTT. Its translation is CASSRLSDTEAFF.

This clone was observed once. The CDR3 here is CASSLVARAGNTIYF. CDR3 DNA: TGTGCCAGCAGCTTAGTAGCCAGGGCTGGAAACACCATATATTTT. V usage is TRBV7-9 and J usage is TRBJ1-3; possibly TRBD1 for D (5 bases). The CDR3 covers 15 residues. Germline V CDR1 and CDR2: SEHNR, FQNEAQ (reference sequence). V lost 1 base and J 2 bases, leaving 9 bases between the germline ends. The whole variable domain, filled in from reference TRBV7-9 and TRBJ1-3, reads DTGVSQNPRHKITKRGQNVTFRCDPISEHNRLYWYRQTLGQGPEFLTYFQNEAQLEKSRLLSDRFSAERPKGSFSTLEIQRTEQGDSAMYLCASSLVARAGNTIYFGEGSWLTVV.

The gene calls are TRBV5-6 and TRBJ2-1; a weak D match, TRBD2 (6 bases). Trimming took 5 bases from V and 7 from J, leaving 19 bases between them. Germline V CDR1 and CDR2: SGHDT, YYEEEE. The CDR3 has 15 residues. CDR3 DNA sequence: TGTGCCAGCAGATCCCCTAGCGATCAACAGAATGAGCAGTTCTTC. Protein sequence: CASRSPSDQQNEQFF.

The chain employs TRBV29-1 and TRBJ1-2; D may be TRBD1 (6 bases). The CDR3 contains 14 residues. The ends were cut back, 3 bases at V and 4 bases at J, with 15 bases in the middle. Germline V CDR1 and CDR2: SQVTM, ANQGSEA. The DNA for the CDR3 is TGCAGCGTTGATACGGGGGGCGAGGCCTATGGCTACACCTTC. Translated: CSVDTGGEAYGYTF.

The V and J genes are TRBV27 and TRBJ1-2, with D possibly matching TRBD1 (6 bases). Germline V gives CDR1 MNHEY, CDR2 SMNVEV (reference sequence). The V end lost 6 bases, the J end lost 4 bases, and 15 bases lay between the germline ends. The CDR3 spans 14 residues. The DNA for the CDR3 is TGTGCCAGCAGATTACAGGGTCAGGGCTATGGCTACACCTTC. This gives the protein CASRLQGQGYGYTF.

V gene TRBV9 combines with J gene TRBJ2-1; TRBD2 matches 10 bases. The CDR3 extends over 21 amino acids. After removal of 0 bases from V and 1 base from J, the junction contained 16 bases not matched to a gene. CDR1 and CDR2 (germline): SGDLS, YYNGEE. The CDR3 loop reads CASSVEGGGLAGVGSYNEQFF. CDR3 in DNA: TGTGCCAGCAGCGTAGAAGGAGGCGGGCTAGCGGGAGTAGGGTCCTACAATGAGCAGTTCTTC.

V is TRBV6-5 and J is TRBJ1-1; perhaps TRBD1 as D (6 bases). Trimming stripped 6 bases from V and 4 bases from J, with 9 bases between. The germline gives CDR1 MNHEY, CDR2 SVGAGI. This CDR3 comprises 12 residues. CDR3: CASSTGSTEAFF. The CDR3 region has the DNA TGTGCCAGCAGCACAGGGTCCACTGAAGCTTTCTTT.

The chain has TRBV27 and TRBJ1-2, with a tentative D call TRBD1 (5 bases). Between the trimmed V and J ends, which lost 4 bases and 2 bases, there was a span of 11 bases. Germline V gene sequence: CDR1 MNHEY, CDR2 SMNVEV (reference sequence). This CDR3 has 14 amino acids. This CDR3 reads CASSYRGGNYGYTF. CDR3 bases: TGTGCCAGCAGTTATCGGGGGGGGAACTATGGCTACACCTTC.